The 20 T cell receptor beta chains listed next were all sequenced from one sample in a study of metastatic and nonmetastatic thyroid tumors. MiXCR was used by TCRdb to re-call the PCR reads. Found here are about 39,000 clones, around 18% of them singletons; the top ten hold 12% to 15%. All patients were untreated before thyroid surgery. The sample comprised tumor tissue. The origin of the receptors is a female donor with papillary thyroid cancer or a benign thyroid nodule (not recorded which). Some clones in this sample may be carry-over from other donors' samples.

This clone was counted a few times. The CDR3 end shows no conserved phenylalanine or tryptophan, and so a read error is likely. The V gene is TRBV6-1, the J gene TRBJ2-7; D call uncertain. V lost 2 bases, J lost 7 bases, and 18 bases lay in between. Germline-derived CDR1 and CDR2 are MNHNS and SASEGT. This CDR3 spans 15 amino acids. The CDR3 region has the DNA TGTGCCAGCAGTGAATCGGTTCGGGCGTTTGAGGAGCAGTACCTC. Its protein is CASSESVRAFEEQYL.

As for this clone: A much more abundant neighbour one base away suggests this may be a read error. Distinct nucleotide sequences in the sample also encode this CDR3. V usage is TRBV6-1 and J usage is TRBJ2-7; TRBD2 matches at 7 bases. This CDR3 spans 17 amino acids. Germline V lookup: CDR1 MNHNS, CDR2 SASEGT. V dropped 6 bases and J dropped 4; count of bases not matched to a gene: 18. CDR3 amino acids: CASSARGGGDGRYEQYF. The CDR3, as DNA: TGTGCCAGCAGCGCCCGGGGTGGGGGGGACGGACGATACGAGCAGTACTTC.

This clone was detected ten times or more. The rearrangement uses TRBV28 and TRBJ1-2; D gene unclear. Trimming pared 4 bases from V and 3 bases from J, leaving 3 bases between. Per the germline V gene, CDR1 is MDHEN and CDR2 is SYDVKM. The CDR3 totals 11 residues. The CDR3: CASSWDYGYTF. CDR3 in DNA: TGTGCCAGCAGTTGGGACTATGGCTACACCTTC.

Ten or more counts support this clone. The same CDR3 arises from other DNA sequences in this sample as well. The CDR3 region has the DNA TGTGCCAGCATCGCGGCCGACAGAGGCAATCAGCCCCAGCATTTT. Protein product: CASIAADRGNQPQHF. The rearrangement uses TRBV28 and TRBJ1-5; D might be TRBD1 (5 bases). Germline assignment: CDR1 MDHEN and CDR2 SYDVKM. Trimming removed 7 bases from V and 2 bases from J, with 15 bases in between. The CDR3 length is 15 residues.

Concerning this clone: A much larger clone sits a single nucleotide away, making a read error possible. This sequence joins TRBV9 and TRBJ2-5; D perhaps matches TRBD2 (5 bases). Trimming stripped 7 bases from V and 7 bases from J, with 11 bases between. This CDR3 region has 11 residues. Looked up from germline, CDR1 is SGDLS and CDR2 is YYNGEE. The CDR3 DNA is TGTGCCAGCGGAACCGGGGTGACCCAGTACTTC. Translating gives CASGTGVTQYF.

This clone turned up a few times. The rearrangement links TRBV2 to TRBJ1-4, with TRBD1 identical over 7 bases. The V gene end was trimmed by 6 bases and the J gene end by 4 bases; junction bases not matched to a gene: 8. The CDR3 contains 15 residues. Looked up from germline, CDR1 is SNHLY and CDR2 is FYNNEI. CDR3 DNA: TGTGCCAGCAGGTCCCGGGACAGCCTTAATGAAAAACTGTTTTTT. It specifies CASRSRDSLNEKLFF.

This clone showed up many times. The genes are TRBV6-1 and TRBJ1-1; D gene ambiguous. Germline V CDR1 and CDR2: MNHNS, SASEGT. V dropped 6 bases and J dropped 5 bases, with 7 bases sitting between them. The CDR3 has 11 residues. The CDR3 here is CASRRATEAFF. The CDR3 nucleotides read TGTGCCAGCAGGCGGGCGACTGAAGCTTTCTTT.

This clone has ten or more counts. DNA for the CDR3: TGTGCCAGCAGTTCCCTAGCGGGAGGGTTCAATGAGCAGTTCTTC. Its translation is CASSSLAGGFNEQFF. This chain links TRBV6-1 with TRBJ2-1; TRBD2 aligns across 12 bases. The germline V gene encodes CDR1 MNHNS and CDR2 SASEGT. This CDR3 region has 15 residues. Germline trimming cut 5 bases from V and 6 bases from J; bases unmatched to any gene: 5.

This CDR3 is CASSRGTGTSSTDTQYF. CDR3 DNA: TGCGCCAGCAGCAGGGGTACCGGGACATCTAGCACAGATACGCAGTATTTT. The chain carries TRBV5-1 and TRBJ2-3; D possibly corresponds to TRBD1 (6 bases). Germline lookup yields CDR1 SGHRS and CDR2 YFSETQ. The CDR3 sequence is 17 residues long. V dropped 4 bases and J dropped 0 bases, with 18 bases sitting between them.

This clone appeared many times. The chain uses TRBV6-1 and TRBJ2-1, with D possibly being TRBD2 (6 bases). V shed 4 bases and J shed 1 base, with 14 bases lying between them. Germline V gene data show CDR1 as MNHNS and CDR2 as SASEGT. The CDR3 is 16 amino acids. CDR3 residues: CASSVLRGASYNEQFF. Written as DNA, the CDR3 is TGTGCCAGCAGTGTACTGCGGGGAGCGTCCTACAATGAGCAGTTCTTC.

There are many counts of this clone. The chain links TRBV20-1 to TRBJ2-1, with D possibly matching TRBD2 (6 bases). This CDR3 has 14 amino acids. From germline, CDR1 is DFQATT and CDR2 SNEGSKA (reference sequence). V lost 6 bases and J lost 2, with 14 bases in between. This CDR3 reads CSAPSSVAYNEQFF. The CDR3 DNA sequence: TGCAGTGCCCCTTCTAGCGTGGCCTACAATGAGCAGTTCTTC.

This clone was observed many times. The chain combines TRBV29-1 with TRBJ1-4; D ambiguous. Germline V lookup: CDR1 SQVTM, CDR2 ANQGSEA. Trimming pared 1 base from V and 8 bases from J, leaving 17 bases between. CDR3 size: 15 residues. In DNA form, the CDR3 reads TGCAGCGTTGAAGGCGGTCCTGGGTTCGGGGAAAAACTGTTTTTT. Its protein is CSVEGGPGFGEKLFF.

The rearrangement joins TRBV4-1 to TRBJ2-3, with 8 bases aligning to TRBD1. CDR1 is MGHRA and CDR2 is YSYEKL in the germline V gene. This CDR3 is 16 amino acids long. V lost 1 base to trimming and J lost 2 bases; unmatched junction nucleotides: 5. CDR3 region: CASSQAGTGLTDTQYF. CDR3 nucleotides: TGCGCCAGCAGCCAAGCCGGGACAGGCCTCACAGATACGCAGTATTTT.

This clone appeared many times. CDR3 loop: CSARGDTSGIYAYNEQFF. The DNA for the CDR3 is TGCAGTGCTAGAGGAGACACTAGCGGGATTTATGCGTACAATGAGCAGTTCTTC. The chain links TRBV20-1 to TRBJ2-1; TRBD2 agrees at 10 bases. Trimming removed 1 base from V and 4 bases from J; junction bases left unmatched: 13. Germline V CDR1 and CDR2: DFQATT, SNEGSKA (reference sequence). The CDR3 has 18 residues.

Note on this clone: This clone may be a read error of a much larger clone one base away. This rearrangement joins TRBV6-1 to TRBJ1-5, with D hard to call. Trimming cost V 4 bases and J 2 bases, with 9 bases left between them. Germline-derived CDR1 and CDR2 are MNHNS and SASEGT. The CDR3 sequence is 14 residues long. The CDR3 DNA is TGTGCCAGCAGTGCCCTTTTCGGCAATCAGCCCCAGCATTTT. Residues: CASSALFGNQPQHF.

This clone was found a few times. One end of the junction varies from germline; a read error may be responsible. The CDR3 protein is CASSPGTSSYEKYF. CDR3 bases: TGTGCCAGCAGCCCAGGGACCTCTTCCTACGAGAAGTACTTC. This sequence joins TRBV11-2 and TRBJ2-7; D tentatively fits TRBD1 or TRBD2 (5 bases each). Germline V gene sequence: CDR1 SGHAT, CDR2 FQNNGV. The CDR3 is 14 amino acids.

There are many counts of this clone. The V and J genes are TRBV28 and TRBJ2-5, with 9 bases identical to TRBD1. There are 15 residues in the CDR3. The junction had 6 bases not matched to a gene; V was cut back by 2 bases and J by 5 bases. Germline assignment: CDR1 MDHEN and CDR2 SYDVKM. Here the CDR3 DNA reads TGTGCCAGCAGTTTAGGGACAGGGTTTTGGGAGACCCAGTACTTC. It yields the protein CASSLGTGFWETQYF.

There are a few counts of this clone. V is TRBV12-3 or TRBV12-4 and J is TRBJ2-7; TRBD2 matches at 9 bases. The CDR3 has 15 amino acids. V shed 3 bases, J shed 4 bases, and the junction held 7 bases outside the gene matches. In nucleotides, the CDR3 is TGTGCCAGCAGTTTGCTAGCGGGGCCGAATTACGAGCAGTACTTC. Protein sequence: CASSLLAGPNYEQYF.

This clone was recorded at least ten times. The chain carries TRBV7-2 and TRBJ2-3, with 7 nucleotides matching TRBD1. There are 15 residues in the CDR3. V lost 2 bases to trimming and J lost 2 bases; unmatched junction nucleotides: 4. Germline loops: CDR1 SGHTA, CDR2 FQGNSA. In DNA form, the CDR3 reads TGTGCCAGCAGCTTACCCGGGACAGTCACAGATACGCAGTATTTT. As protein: CASSLPGTVTDTQYF. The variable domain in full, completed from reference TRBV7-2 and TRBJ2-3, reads GAGVSQSPSNKVTEKGKDVELRCDPISGHTALYWYRQSLGQGLEFLIYFQGNSAPDKSGLPSDRFSAERTGGSVSTLTIQRTQQEDSAVYLCASSLPGTVTDTQYFGPGTRLTVL.

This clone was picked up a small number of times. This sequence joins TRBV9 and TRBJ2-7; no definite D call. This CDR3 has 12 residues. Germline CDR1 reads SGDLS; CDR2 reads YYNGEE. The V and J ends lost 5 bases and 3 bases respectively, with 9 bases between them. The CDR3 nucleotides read TGTGCCAGCAGAATCGGCAGCTACGAGCAGTACTTC. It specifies CASRIGSYEQYF.